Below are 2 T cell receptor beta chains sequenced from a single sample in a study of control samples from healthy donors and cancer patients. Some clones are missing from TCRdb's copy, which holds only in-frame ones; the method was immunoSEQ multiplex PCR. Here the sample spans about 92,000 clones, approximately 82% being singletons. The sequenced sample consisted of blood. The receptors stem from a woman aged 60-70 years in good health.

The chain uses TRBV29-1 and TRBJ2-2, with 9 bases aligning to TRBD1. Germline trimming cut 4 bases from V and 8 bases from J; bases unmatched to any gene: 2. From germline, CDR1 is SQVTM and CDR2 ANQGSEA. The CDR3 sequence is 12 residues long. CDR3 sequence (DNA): TGCAGCGTTGGGACAGGGGTAGGGGAGCTGTTTTTT. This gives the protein CSVGTGVGELFF.

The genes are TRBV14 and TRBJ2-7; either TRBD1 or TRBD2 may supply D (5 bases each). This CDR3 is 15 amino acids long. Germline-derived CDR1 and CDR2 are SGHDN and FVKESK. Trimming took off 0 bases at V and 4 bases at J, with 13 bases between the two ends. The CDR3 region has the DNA TGTGCCAGCAGCCAAGAAATCTCGAGGGGATACGAGCAGTACTTC. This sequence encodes CASSQEISRGYEQYF. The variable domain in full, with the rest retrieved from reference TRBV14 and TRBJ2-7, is EAGVTQFPSHSVIEKGQTVTLRCDPISGHDNLYWYRRVMGKEIKFLLHFVKESKQDESGMPNNRFLAERTGGTYSTLKVQPAELEDSGVYFCASSQEISRGYEQYFGPGTRLTVT.